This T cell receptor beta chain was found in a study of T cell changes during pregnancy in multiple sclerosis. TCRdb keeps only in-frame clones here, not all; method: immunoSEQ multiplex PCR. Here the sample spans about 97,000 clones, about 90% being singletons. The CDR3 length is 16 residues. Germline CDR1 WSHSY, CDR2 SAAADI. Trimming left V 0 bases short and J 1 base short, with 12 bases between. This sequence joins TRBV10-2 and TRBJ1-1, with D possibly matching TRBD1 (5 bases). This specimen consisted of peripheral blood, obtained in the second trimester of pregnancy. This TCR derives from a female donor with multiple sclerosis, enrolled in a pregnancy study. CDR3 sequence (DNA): TGCGCCAGCAGTGAGTCGGGGGGAGGGCAGAACACTGAAGCTTTCTTT. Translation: CASSESGGGQNTEAFF.